Presented here are 20 T cell receptor beta chains from one specimen sequenced in a study of blood T cell repertoires in COVID-19. The assay was immunoSEQ multiplex PCR, and TCRdb's table has in-frame clones only and misses some. The repertoire has approximately 330,000 clones, about 90% of them found once; the top ten carry roughly a tenth. The sample taken for sequencing was PBMCs or T cells enriched from blood (not recorded which). These receptor sequences come from a woman younger than 45 who had recovered from COVID-19.

The rearrangement uses TRBV27 and TRBJ2-3; 14 positions match TRBD2. CDR1 is MNHEY, CDR2 SMNVEV, per germline (reference sequence). The CDR3 is made up of 17 amino acids. V trimming: 5 bases; J trimming: 5 bases; junction bases outside the gene matches: 9. CDR3 sequence (DNA): TGTGCCAGCAGTCCCCCGGGACTAGCGGGAGCGGTAGATACGCAGTATTTT. This gives the protein CASSPPGLAGAVDTQYF.

The chain uses TRBV5-1 and TRBJ1-1; 7 nucleotides agree with TRBD1. V trimming: 4 bases; J trimming: 0 bases; junction bases outside the gene matches: 12. Germline V gene data show CDR1 as SGHRS and CDR2 as YFSETQ. CDR3 length equals 17 residues. CDR3 region: CASSTRTGSLMNTEAFF. CDR3 nucleotide sequence: TGCGCCAGCAGCACCCGGACAGGTTCCCTAATGAACACTGAAGCTTTCTTT.

This sequence joins TRBV2 and TRBJ1-2, with a tentative D call TRBD1 (6 bases). The V end lost 7 bases, the J end lost 0 bases, and 18 bases lay between the germline ends. Germline loops: CDR1 SNHLY, CDR2 FYNNEI. This CDR3 is 16 amino acids long. CDR3 in amino acids: CASILDSQGTNYGYTF. The CDR3 nucleotides read TGTGCCAGCATATTGGATTCCCAGGGGACTAACTATGGCTACACCTTC.

The rearrangement joins TRBV3-1 (or the pseudogene TRBV3-2) to TRBJ2-3; tentatively, D is TRBD2 (5 bases). CDR1 is LGHDT, CDR2 YNNKEL, per germline (reference sequence). The CDR3 loop spans 15 amino acids. V was trimmed by 0 bases and J by 2 bases, leaving 9 bases between them. The CDR3 is CASSQEYGDTDTQYF. In nucleotides, the CDR3 is TGTGCCAGCAGCCAAGAGTACGGGGACACAGATACGCAGTATTTT.

This clone was picked up one time. The chain joins TRBV29-1 to TRBJ2-3; TRBD2 agrees at 10 bases. Germline V lookup: CDR1 SQVTM, CDR2 ANQGSEA. J gave up 2 bases and V 7 bases, and 12 bases lay outside the gene matches. This CDR3 contains 16 residues. CDR3 nucleotide sequence: TGCAGCGGCCGGGGGTGGCTAGCGGGAGACACAGATACGCAGTATTTT. Residues: CSGRGWLAGDTDTQYF.

This clone was observed a single time. This CDR3 is also generated by other DNA sequences in the sample. V and J are TRBV10-3 and TRBJ2-6, with 9 bases that match TRBD1. The V gene's germline CDR1 is ENHRY and CDR2 SYGVKD. J lost 1 base, V lost 8 bases, and 0 bases had no gene match. The CDR3 spans 14 residues. As DNA, the CDR3 is TGTGCCATCGGGACAGGGTCTGGGGCCAACGTCCTGACTTTC. Translating gives CAIGTGSGANVLTF.

J is TRBJ1-4 and V is TRBV3-1 (or the pseudogene TRBV3-2); no firm D call. The CDR3 covers 14 residues. CDR1 is LGHDT, CDR2 YNNKEL, per germline (reference sequence). Trimming left V 4 bases short and J 4 bases short, with 10 bases between. The DNA for the CDR3 is TGTGCCAGCAGCCGAGGCAGCGATAATGAAAAACTGTTTTTT. This gives the protein CASSRGSDNEKLFF.

The chain recombines TRBV7-9 with TRBJ1-5; a weak D match, TRBD1 (5 bases). The V gene lost 5 bases and the J gene lost 1 base, with 9 bases spanning the gap. Germline-derived CDR1 and CDR2 are SEHNR and FQNEAQ (reference sequence). The CDR3 has 14 amino acids. The DNA for the CDR3 is TGTGCCAGCAGCGACCAGGGCAGCAATCAGCCCCAGCATTTT. This encodes CASSDQGSNQPQHF.

This clone was observed once. The chain recombines TRBV3-1 (or the pseudogene TRBV3-2) with TRBJ2-2; 8 bases map to TRBD1. The length of the CDR3 is 14 residues. Germline V gives CDR1 LGHDT, CDR2 YNNKEL (reference sequence). Trimming cost V 4 bases and J 7 bases; bases outside gene matches: 5. CDR3 DNA: TGTGCCAGCAGCCCACGACAGGGGATCGGGGAGCTGTTTTTT. Encoded protein: CASSPRQGIGELFF.

The V call is TRBV9, the J call TRBJ1-6; no firm D call. Germline loops: CDR1 SGDLS, CDR2 YYNGEE. V was trimmed by 0 bases and J by 5 bases, leaving 6 bases between them. The CDR3 loop spans 14 amino acids. CDR3 sequence reads: CASSVGNNNSPLHF. The CDR3 DNA sequence: TGTGCCAGCAGCGTAGGTAACAATAATTCACCCCTCCACTTT.

The CDR3 protein is CASSEKAADYGYTF. CDR3 in DNA: TGTGCCAGCAGTGAAAAGGCGGCGGACTATGGCTACACCTTC. The chain links TRBV2 to TRBJ1-2; no definite D call. This CDR3 has 14 amino acids. V lost 2 bases to trimming and J lost 3 bases, with 10 bases between them. Per germline, CDR1 SNHLY and CDR2 FYNNEI.

The rearrangement joins TRBV27 to TRBJ2-7, with TRBD1 identical over 9 bases. There are 14 residues in the CDR3. Losses at the gene ends were 2 bases for V and 4 bases for J; bases not matched to a gene: 3. The V gene's germline CDR1 is MNHEY and CDR2 SMNVEV (reference sequence). CDR3 in DNA: TGTGCCAGCAGTTTAACAGGGGGCGCGTACGAGCAGTACTTC. Protein: CASSLTGGAYEQYF.

The rearrangement uses TRBV10-3 and TRBJ2-2; TRBD2 aligns across 9 bases. V was clipped by 7 bases and J by 6 bases; unmatched bases: 6. Germline V gives CDR1 ENHRY, CDR2 SYGVKD. The CDR3 contains 14 residues. DNA for the CDR3: TGTGCCATCAAGGGACTAGCAACTCCCGGGGAGCTGTTTTTT. Encoded protein: CAIKGLATPGELFF.

V gene TRBV4-3 combines with J gene TRBJ2-3; 9 nucleotides agree with TRBD2. V lost 2 bases and J lost 2; bases outside the gene matches: 2. Germline CDR1 LGHNA, CDR2 YSLEER. CDR3 length equals 15 residues. The chain's CDR3 is CASSQLAGTTDTQYF. The CDR3, as DNA: TGCGCCAGCAGCCAACTAGCGGGAACCACAGATACGCAGTATTTT.

The chain has TRBV7-2 and TRBJ1-1; weak D call: TRBD1 (5 bases). V lost 5 bases and J lost 0, with 7 bases in between. In germline, CDR1 is SGHTA, CDR2 FQGNSA. The length of the CDR3 is 13 residues. The CDR3 DNA reads TGTGCCAGCAGCCAGGGAATGAACACTGAAGCTTTCTTT. This translates into CASSQGMNTEAFF.

The chain combines TRBV29-1 with TRBJ2-3; tentatively, D is TRBD1 or TRBD2 (6 bases each). Germline CDR1 SQVTM, CDR2 ANQGSEA. The CDR3 sequence is 12 residues long. The V gene lost 7 bases and the J gene lost 0 bases, with 8 bases spanning the gap. In DNA form, the CDR3 reads TGCAGCGCGGGGGCCAGCACAGATACGCAGTATTTT. It translates to CSAGASTDTQYF.

The chain uses TRBV28 and TRBJ1-4, with D maybe TRBD1 (6 bases). Germline CDR1 MDHEN, CDR2 SYDVKM. The V end was cut by 0 bases, the J end by 2 bases, with 10 bases between. The CDR3 totals 16 residues. The CDR3 coding sequence is TGTGCCAGCAGTTTATGGTCAGGGGCGACTAATGAAAAACTGTTTTTT. Protein: CASSLWSGATNEKLFF.

The chain couples TRBV11-3 to TRBJ2-2; 12 bases line up with TRBD2. Germline V lookup: CDR1 SGHNT, CDR2 YENEEA. After removal of 5 bases from V and 6 bases from J, the junction contained 4 bases not matched to a gene. CDR3 length: 15 amino acids. The CDR3 region is CASSRTSGKPGELFF. In DNA form, the CDR3 reads TGTGCCAGCAGCCGGACTAGCGGGAAGCCCGGGGAGCTGTTTTTT.

The gene calls are TRBV7-2 and TRBJ2-3, with D possibly matching TRBD2 (6 bases). Germline V CDR1 and CDR2: SGHTA, FQGNSA. The length of the CDR3 is 16 residues. Trimming removed 5 bases from V and 1 base from J, with 16 bases in between. CDR3 amino acids: CASSPDREKGTDTQYF. CDR3 coding DNA: TGTGCCAGCAGCCCAGACCGGGAGAAGGGCACAGATACGCAGTATTTT.

V is TRBV6-5 and J is TRBJ1-2, with D perhaps TRBD1 (6 bases). The germline CDR1 and CDR2 sequences are MNHEY and SVGAGI. Between the trimmed V and J ends, which lost 3 bases and 3 bases, there was a span of 17 bases. The CDR3 totals 16 residues. This chain's CDR3 is CASSYAADRSYYGYTF. CDR3 nucleotides: TGTGCCAGCAGTTATGCAGCGGACAGAAGCTACTATGGCTACACCTTC.